These 20 T cell receptor beta chains were all obtained from the same sample, sequenced in a study of blood T cells in healthy people across ages. Alongside a J-beta primer mix, a sample-barcoded 5' primer served in a second PCR lasting 7 to 11 cycles. TCRdb re-analysed the 5' RACE reads in MiXCR, keeping a single row per CDR3 protein. Among about 1.1 million distinct CDR3 sequences listed, more than 30% were seen once. Sequencing was carried out using blood. Receptor source: a man younger than 35 in good health.

This clonotype was seen more than once but under ten times. The V gene is TRBV27, the J gene TRBJ2-7; D call uncertain. This CDR3 comprises 14 residues. The germline CDR1 and CDR2 sequences are MNHEY and SMNVEV (reference sequence). The V gene lost 4 bases and the J gene lost 1 base, with 11 bases spanning the gap. The CDR3 reads CASSSPGRSYEQYF. The CDR3, as DNA: TGTGCCAGCAGTTCCCCAGGCAGATCCTACGAGCAGTACTTC.

The chain recombines TRBV5-1 with TRBJ1-1; D is perhaps TRBD1 (6 bases). Germline V gene lookup returns CDR1 SGHRS and CDR2 YFSETQ. The CDR3 has 15 residues. V was shortened by 4 bases and J by 4 bases, with 17 bases between the two germline ends. Here the CDR3 reads CASSPLGGAGTEAFF. The DNA for the CDR3 is TGCGCCAGCAGCCCCCTGGGGGGGGCCGGCACTGAAGCTTTCTTT.

This sequence joins TRBV3-1 and TRBJ1-2; TRBD1 matches 11 bases. Germline CDR1 and CDR2: LGHDT and YNNKEL (reference sequence). This CDR3 has 15 amino acids. J was trimmed by 4 bases and V by 2 bases; bases with no gene match: 3. The DNA for the CDR3 is TGTGCCAGCAGCCAATGGACAGGGGGCCCCTATGGCTACACCTTC. The encoded protein is CASSQWTGGPYGYTF.

The chain uses TRBV12-3 or TRBV12-4 and TRBJ2-2; D unresolved. The V gene lost 6 bases and the J gene lost 1 base, with 6 bases spanning the gap. CDR3 length equals 13 residues. CDR3 sequence reads: CASRRQNTGELFF. CDR3 nucleotides: TGTGCCAGCAGACGACAGAACACCGGGGAGCTGTTTTTT.

There are a few counts of this clonotype. This chain links TRBV6-2 or TRBV6-3 with TRBJ1-1; 8 nucleotides line up with TRBD1. Germline V lookup: CDR1 MNHEY, CDR2 SVGEGT. V gave up 0 bases and J gave up 0 bases; unmatched junction bases: 9. This CDR3 has 18 residues. The CDR3 DNA is TGTGCCAGCAGTTACTCGTTTGGCAGGGGGCGCTTGAACACTGAAGCTTTCTTT. Its translation is CASSYSFGRGRLNTEAFF.

This clonotype was counted between two and nine times. A much larger clone differs from this one at a single base, so this may be a read error. V gene TRBV2 combines with J gene TRBJ2-1, with 7 bases that match TRBD1. The J call may be wrong; the DNA end is better matched by TRBJ2-7. The length of the CDR3 is 14 residues. Germline CDR1 SNHLY, CDR2 FYNNEI. The CDR3 spells CASSGDSSYNEQYF. DNA for the CDR3: TGTGCCAGCAGTGGGGACAGCTCCTACAATGAGCAGTACTTC.

This chain connects TRBV29-1 to TRBJ2-7; tentative D call: TRBD1 (6 bases). Germline-derived CDR1 and CDR2 are SQVTM and ANQGSEA. This CDR3 contains 13 residues. With 6 bases removed from V and 2 bases from J, the gap between germline ends came to 14 bases. CDR3 sequence (DNA): TGCAGCGTCTTCGGACAGAACACCTACGAGCAGTACTTC. Encoded protein: CSVFGQNTYEQYF.

In its sample, this clonotype was seen many times. V is TRBV20-1 and J is TRBJ1-1, with D perhaps matching TRBD1 (6 bases). V shed 3 bases and J shed 2 bases, with 13 bases lying between them. Germline-derived CDR1 and CDR2 are DFQATT and SNEGSKA (reference sequence). The CDR3 runs 14 residues. CDR3 nucleotide sequence: TGCAGTGCTAGCCCTCGGACAGACAACACTGAAGCTTTCTTT. This gives the protein CSASPRTDNTEAFF.

The rearrangement uses TRBV4-1 and TRBJ1-2; unclear D gene. The CDR3 consists of 15 residues. Trimming stripped 1 base from V and 6 bases from J, with 15 bases between. The germline V gene encodes CDR1 MGHRA and CDR2 YSYEKL. This CDR3 reads CASSQGRGRFDGYTF. CDR3 DNA: TGCGCCAGCAGCCAAGGCCGCGGAAGGTTCGATGGCTACACCTTC.

This clonotype occurred a few times. The chain uses TRBV9 and TRBJ2-3, with TRBD2 identical over 15 bases. In germline, CDR1 is SGDLS, CDR2 YYNGEE. Trimming cost V 6 bases and J 3 bases; bases outside gene matches: 5. The CDR3 totals 16 residues. CDR3 nucleotides: TGTGCCAGCACCGGACTAGCGGGGGGGCCTACAGATACGCAGTATTTT. This gives the protein CASTGLAGGPTDTQYF.

The chain combines TRBV20-1 with TRBJ2-1, with D possibly TRBD2 on 6 matching bases. The J call may not be correct, given that the DNA end is closer to TRBJ2-7. Germline values: CDR1 DFQATT, CDR2 SNEGSKA (reference sequence). This CDR3 contains 15 residues. The CDR3 coding sequence is TGCAGTGCACGGGACTCCTCGAGCTCCTACAATGAGCAGTACTTC. It yields the protein CSARDSSSSYNEQYF.

The V call is TRBV10-3, the J call TRBJ1-2, with D unclear. The germline V and J ends were trimmed by 0 bases and 7 bases, with 6 bases remaining between them. Germline V CDR1 and CDR2: ENHRY, SYGVKD. The CDR3 extends over 12 amino acids. The CDR3 sequence is CAISESSSGYTF. CDR3 in DNA: TGTGCCATCAGTGAGTCTTCGAGTGGCTACACCTTC.

This clonotype was picked up a small number of times. Here the CDR3 reads CASSLASSNNEQFF. The DNA for the CDR3 is TGTGCCAGCAGTTTAGCCTCTTCCAACAATGAGCAGTTCTTC. V is TRBV28 and J is TRBJ2-1; D gene unclear. The germline V and J ends were trimmed by 2 bases and 5 bases, with 10 bases remaining between them. This CDR3 region has 14 residues. The germline gives CDR1 MDHEN, CDR2 SYDVKM.

Points on this clonotype: This may be a read error, as it is one base from a much larger clone. This chain connects TRBV7-8 to TRBJ2-3; 9 bases map to TRBD1. CDR3 length equals 16 residues. CDR1 and CDR2 (germline): SGHVS, FQNEAQ. In DNA form, the CDR3 reads TGTGCCAACAGCACCCCCGGGACAGGGACCACAGATACGCAGTATTTT. It encodes CANSTPGTGTTDTQYF.

This clonotype showed up just a few times. V is TRBV28 and J is TRBJ1-5; D possibly corresponds to TRBD1 (5 bases). V dropped 6 bases and J dropped 3 bases, with 21 bases sitting between them. The CDR3 runs to 17 residues. Germline V gene data show CDR1 as MDHEN and CDR2 as SYDVKM. In DNA form, the CDR3 reads TGTGCCAGCAGCCGTTCAGGGACCGGGAGTTTCAATCAGCCCCAGCATTTT. Its protein product is CASSRSGTGSFNQPQHF.

The rearrangement links TRBV7-2 to TRBJ1-2; the D is unclear. This CDR3 is 12 amino acids long. Trimming pared 5 bases from V and 5 bases from J, leaving 9 bases between. Germline CDR1 is SGHTA and CDR2 is FQGNSA. The CDR3 coding sequence is TGTGCCAGCAGCGTGAGGACGTATGGCTACACCTTC. It is translated as CASSVRTYGYTF.

The rearrangement links TRBV28 to TRBJ1-1; D is ambiguous. The CDR3 contains 16 residues. CDR1 and CDR2 (germline): MDHEN, SYDVKM. Trimming cost V 7 bases and J 0 bases, with 18 bases left between them. CDR3: CASTSRAVTMNTEAFF. The CDR3 bases are TGTGCCAGCACTTCAAGGGCCGTAACCATGAACACTGAAGCTTTCTTT. The full variable domain, with the rest looked up from reference TRBV28 and TRBJ1-1, is DVKVTQSSRYLVKRTGEKVFLECVQDMDHENMFWYRQDPGLGLRLIYFSYDVKMKEKGDIPEGYSVSREKKERFSLILESASTNQTSMYLCASTSRAVTMNTEAFFGQGTRLTVV.

This chain uses TRBV6-2 or TRBV6-3 with TRBJ2-4, with D possibly being TRBD2 (6 bases). Germline V lookup: CDR1 MNHEY, CDR2 SVGEGT. This CDR3 spans 14 amino acids. V lost 7 bases and J lost 2, with 12 bases in between. The CDR3 loop is CASTDGGPKNIQYF. The CDR3 DNA reads TGTGCCAGCACCGACGGGGGACCCAAAAACATTCAGTACTTC.

This clonotype came up many times. The chain combines TRBV12-3 or TRBV12-4 with TRBJ2-1; 7 bases are shared with TRBD1. V lost 7 bases, J lost 0 bases, and 3 bases stayed unmatched. The CDR3 is 14 residues long. The CDR3 region has the DNA TGTGCCAGCAATCCAGGGGGCTCCTACAATGAGCAGTTCTTC. Translating gives CASNPGGSYNEQFF.

Ten or more counts support this clonotype. This rearrangement joins TRBV25-1 to TRBJ2-5; D is unresolved. The ends were cut back, 2 bases at V and 9 bases at J, with 7 bases in the middle. The V gene's germline CDR1 is MGHDK and CDR2 SYGVNS. The CDR3 runs to 11 residues. The CDR3 nucleotides read TGTGCCAGCAGTGAAGGGTTTGCCCAGTACTTC. This gives the protein CASSEGFAQYF.